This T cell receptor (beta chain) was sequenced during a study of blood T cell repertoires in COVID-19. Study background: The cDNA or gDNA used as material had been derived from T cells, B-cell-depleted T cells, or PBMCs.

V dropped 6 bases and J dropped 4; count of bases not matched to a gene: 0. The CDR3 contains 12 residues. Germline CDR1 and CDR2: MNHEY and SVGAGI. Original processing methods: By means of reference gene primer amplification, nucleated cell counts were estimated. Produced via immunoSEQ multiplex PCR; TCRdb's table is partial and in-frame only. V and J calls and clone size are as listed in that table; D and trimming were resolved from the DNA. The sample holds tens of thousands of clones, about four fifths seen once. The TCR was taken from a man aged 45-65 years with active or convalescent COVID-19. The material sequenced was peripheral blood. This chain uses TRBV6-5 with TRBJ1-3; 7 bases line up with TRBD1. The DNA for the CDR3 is TGTGCCAGCAGGGGACAGGGAAACACCATATATTTT. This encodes CASRGQGNTIYF.